What follows describes a single T cell receptor beta chain. Its cognate antigen is unknown. The data stem from a study of OX40 agonist ivuxolimab in advanced cancers. Blood sampling took place at baseline, cycle 4 day 1, and cycle 7 day 1. Per germline, CDR1 WSHSY and CDR2 SAAADI. The CDR3 consists of 14 residues. Trimming removed 5 bases from V and 5 bases from J; junction bases left unmatched: 7. Study results and limitations: Some of the lowest clonal expansion was seen in partial responders at 0.1-3.0 mg/kg. Low normalized T-cell clonal expansion was additionally recorded for some nonresponders. Antigen specificity of clonally expanded peripheral T cells was not established.

Sequencing was performed with immunoSEQ multiplex PCR; in TCRdb, only in-frame clones are kept and a portion is missing. The table has some 40,000 clones, around 83% seen once. This material consisted of CD4+ or CD8+ T cells sorted from blood, taken in a trial of the OX40 agonist ivuxolimab. The V call is TRBV10-2, the J call TRBJ2-3, with TRBD2 identical over 7 bases. The clonotype comes from an adult with an advanced solid tumor such as melanoma, head and neck, liver or kidney cancer. The CDR3 DNA reads as TGCGCCAGCAGTAGGCGGGGGTCGCGAGATACGCAGTATTTT. Its translation is CASSRRGSRDTQYF.